The next 20 T cell receptor beta chains were all read from a single sample in a study of cytomegalovirus exposure and HLA in healthy donors (dated by TCRdb to about 2017). The library was made by the immunoSEQ multiplex PCR assay. A mixture of 60 forward primers for TCR Vbeta segments and 13 reverse primers for TCR Jbeta segments was used in the multiplex PCR. TCRdb took this table from immuneACCESS and kept in-frame rearrangements with V and J called. Such tables lack part of the clones; where checked against another copy, unresolved V genes explain under half of the gap, and the rest is unexplained. The sample table lists about 110,000 clones, 74% of them with a count of one. The ten most abundant clones make up 2.6% of the sample. The sequencing input was PBMCs. The receptors were sampled from a man aged 50-59 years in good health and CMV-seropositive.

The chain combines TRBV7-8 with TRBJ1-2, with a tentative D call TRBD1 (5 bases). This CDR3 region has 16 residues. The germline V gene has CDR1 SGHVS and CDR2 FQNEAQ. Trimming took 5 bases from V and 14 from J, leaving 30 bases between them. The CDR3 sequence is CASSPLDRQRGEPKTF. Here the CDR3 DNA reads TGTGCCAGCAGCCCCCTAGACCGACAGCGGGGGGAACCCAAGACCTTC.

This rearrangement joins TRBV29-1 to TRBJ1-2; D gene ambiguous. V was clipped by 2 bases and J by 2 bases, with 9 bases between them. This CDR3 contains 13 residues. Germline assignment: CDR1 SQVTM and CDR2 ANQGSEA. CDR3 sequence reads: CSVEFSGNYGYTF. In DNA form, the CDR3 reads TGCAGCGTTGAATTTTCGGGAAACTATGGCTACACCTTC.

This clone was recorded once. The chain employs TRBV11-2 and TRBJ2-1; D is uncertain. Trimming removed 7 bases at V and 5 bases at J, with 15 bases between. There are 14 residues in the CDR3. Germline CDR1 reads SGHAT; CDR2 reads FQNNGV. This chain's CDR3 is CASTPRVIDNEQFF. The CDR3 DNA sequence: TGTGCCAGCACGCCCCGGGTAATTGACAATGAGCAGTTCTTC.

J is TRBJ1-2 and V is TRBV6-6; weak D call: TRBD1 (6 bases). CDR3 length: 13 amino acids. Trimming shortened V by 7 bases and J by 4 bases, and 13 bases separated the two germline ends. Germline CDR1 and CDR2: MNHNY and SVGAGI (reference sequence). CDR3 amino acids: CASNPTGSYGYTF. CDR3 in DNA: TGTGCCAGCAACCCAACAGGGTCCTATGGCTACACCTTC.

In its sample, this clone was seen once. The chain has TRBV9 and TRBJ1-2; TRBD1 aligns across 9 bases. CDR1 and CDR2 from the germline V gene are SGDLS and YYNGEE. The V gene end was trimmed by 0 bases and the J gene end by 2 bases; junction bases not matched to a gene: 2. This CDR3 has 15 residues. Here the CDR3 reads CASSVEGQGNYGYTF. The CDR3 coding sequence is TGTGCCAGCAGCGTAGAGGGACAGGGAAACTATGGCTACACCTTC.

This sequence joins TRBV29-1 and TRBJ2-6; D is uncertain. V lost 4 bases and J 0 bases, leaving 13 bases between the germline ends. Germline CDR1 is SQVTM and CDR2 is ANQGSEA. The CDR3 sequence is 16 residues long. CDR3 sequence: CSVAGTASSGANVLTF. For the CDR3, the DNA is TGCAGCGTTGCTGGAACAGCAAGCTCTGGGGCCAACGTCCTGACTTTC.

The V and J genes are TRBV2 and TRBJ2-3; possible D gene TRBD2, 5 bases. Germline CDR1 is SNHLY and CDR2 is FYNNEI. Trimming shortened V by 6 bases and J by 3 bases, and 10 bases separated the two germline ends. The CDR3 totals 13 residues. CDR3 nucleotides: TGTGCCAGCAGGGAGGAGATTACAGATACGCAGTATTTT. It yields the protein CASREEITDTQYF.

The chain uses TRBV5-1 and TRBJ2-2, with 13 bases fitting TRBD2. The CDR3 runs to 17 residues. Per the germline V gene, CDR1 is SGHRS and CDR2 is YFSETQ. Germline trimming cut 3 bases from V and 6 bases from J; bases unmatched to any gene: 8. The CDR3 here is CASSSTTSGRAAGELFF. DNA of the CDR3: TGCGCCAGCAGCTCTACCACTAGCGGGAGGGCCGCCGGGGAGCTGTTTTTT.

This clone has a handful of counts. The rearrangement uses TRBV2 and TRBJ2-3; 9 nucleotides agree with TRBD1. The germline V gene encodes CDR1 SNHLY and CDR2 FYNNEI. Germline trimming cut 5 bases from V and 2 bases from J; bases unmatched to any gene: 5. The CDR3 extends over 15 amino acids. The CDR3: CASSFEQGATDTQYF. For the CDR3, the DNA is TGTGCCAGCAGTTTCGAACAGGGGGCCACAGATACGCAGTATTTT.

The genes are TRBV5-1 and TRBJ2-7, with D tentatively TRBD1 (5 bases). Germline V lookup: CDR1 SGHRS, CDR2 YFSETQ. This CDR3 region has 12 residues. V was shortened by 2 bases and J by 3 bases, with 6 bases between the two germline ends. CDR3 protein: CASSLQDYEQYF. For the CDR3, the DNA is TGCGCCAGCAGCTTACAGGACTACGAGCAGTACTTC.

The chain uses TRBV7-7 and TRBJ2-1; 9 positions agree with TRBD2. The germline V gene has CDR1 SSHAT and CDR2 FNYEAQ (reference sequence). Trimming removed 4 bases from V and 9 bases from J; junction bases left unmatched: 4. The CDR3 is 13 amino acids. The CDR3 DNA follows: TGTGCCAGCAGCTCCACAGCGGGGGGTGAGCAGTTCTTC. This gives the protein CASSSTAGGEQFF.

This clone appeared a few times. J is TRBJ2-2 and V is TRBV5-1; D not resolved. Trimming took off 1 base at V and 0 bases at J, with 4 bases between the two ends. There are 14 residues in the CDR3. Germline loops: CDR1 SGHRS, CDR2 YFSETQ. The chain's CDR3 is CASSLIANTGELFF. CDR3 nucleotides: TGCGCCAGCAGCTTGATCGCGAACACCGGGGAGCTGTTTTTT. The whole variable domain, remainder taken from reference TRBV5-1 and TRBJ2-2, is KAGVTQTPRYLIKTRGQQVTLSCSPISGHRSVSWYQQTPGQGLQFLFEYFSETQRNKGNFPGRFSGRQFSNSRSEMNVSTLELGDSALYLCASSLIANTGELFFGEGSRLTVL.

This sequence joins TRBV5-1 and TRBJ2-5; maybe TRBD2 (6 bases). This CDR3 region has 15 residues. Germline V gene lookup returns CDR1 SGHRS and CDR2 YFSETQ. V was pared by 4 bases and J by 3 bases, with 16 bases between. In nucleotides, the CDR3 is TGCGCCAGCAGCCCCTGGGCGGGGAATGAAGAGACCCAGTACTTC. Translating gives CASSPWAGNEETQYF.

The chain joins TRBV21-1 to TRBJ1-2; TRBD1, the D gene given by the table, was not confirmed from the DNA. TRBV21-1 is recorded as a pseudogene. CDR3 length equals 11 residues. The CDR3 protein is CASRDRVGYTF. The CDR3 DNA is TGTGCCAGCAGGGACAGGGTTGGCTACACCTTC.

The chain has TRBV5-1 and TRBJ1-4, with D tentatively TRBD1 (5 bases). Germline assignment: CDR1 SGHRS and CDR2 YFSETQ. Deletions cut 5 bases from V and 4 bases from J, with 15 bases between. There are 15 residues in the CDR3. CDR3 sequence: CASSPRGGYNEKLFF. CDR3 bases: TGCGCCAGCAGTCCACGGGGGGGATATAATGAAAAACTGTTTTTT.

The chain carries TRBV25-1 and TRBJ2-5, with D maybe TRBD1 (6 bases). CDR1 MGHDK and CDR2 SYGVNS come from the germline V gene. There are 15 residues in the CDR3. Trimming shortened V by 3 bases and J by 3 bases, and 14 bases separated the two germline ends. The CDR3 region has the DNA TGTGCCAGCAGTGATCCAGGGACATTGAAAGAGACCCAGTACTTC. This sequence encodes CASSDPGTLKETQYF.

The chain uses TRBV2 and TRBJ1-2, with TRBD1 matching over 10 bases. CDR3 length equals 14 residues. With 6 bases clipped from V and 4 bases from J, the junction kept 5 bases outside the gene matches. In germline, CDR1 is SNHLY, CDR2 FYNNEI. CDR3 sequence: CASRAGQGSYGYTF. The CDR3 nucleotides are TGTGCCAGCAGGGCGGGACAGGGGAGCTATGGCTACACCTTC.

As concerns this clone: This specimen includes other DNA sequences encoding the same CDR3. This sequence joins TRBV11-1 and TRBJ1-1; 7 bases match TRBD1. The CDR3 has 15 amino acids. V lost 5 bases and J lost 2; bases outside the gene matches: 8. The germline V gene encodes CDR1 SGHAT and CDR2 FQDESV (reference sequence). The CDR3 sequence is CASSPRDRQNTEAFF. CDR3 DNA sequence: TGTGCCAGCAGCCCGAGGGACAGACAAAACACTGAAGCTTTCTTT. The full variable domain, in which reference TRBV11-1 and TRBJ1-1 provide the parts outside the CDR3, is EAEVAQSPRYKITEKSQAVAFWCDPISGHATLYWYRQILGQGPELLVQFQDESVVDDSQLPKDRFSAERLKGVDSTLKIQPAELGDSAMYLCASSPRDRQNTEAFFGQGTRLTVV.

This rearrangement joins TRBV7-9 to TRBJ1-4; D remains unclear. Germline CDR1 reads SEHNR; CDR2 reads FQNEAQ (reference sequence). The V and J ends lost 8 bases and 0 bases respectively, with 10 bases between them. This CDR3 has 14 amino acids. The CDR3 spells CASGLISTNEKLFF. As DNA, the CDR3 is TGTGCCAGCGGGCTTATATCAACTAATGAAAAACTGTTTTTT.

The chain joins TRBV18 to TRBJ1-5; D is unclear. Germline V gene lookup returns CDR1 KGHSH and CDR2 LQKENI. V lost 3 bases, J lost 2 bases, and 14 bases lay in between. The CDR3 length is 16 residues. CDR3 DNA: TGTGCCAGCTCACCTGCGACCGGTGGAGGCAATCAGCCCCAGCATTTT. Translation: CASSPATGGGNQPQHF.